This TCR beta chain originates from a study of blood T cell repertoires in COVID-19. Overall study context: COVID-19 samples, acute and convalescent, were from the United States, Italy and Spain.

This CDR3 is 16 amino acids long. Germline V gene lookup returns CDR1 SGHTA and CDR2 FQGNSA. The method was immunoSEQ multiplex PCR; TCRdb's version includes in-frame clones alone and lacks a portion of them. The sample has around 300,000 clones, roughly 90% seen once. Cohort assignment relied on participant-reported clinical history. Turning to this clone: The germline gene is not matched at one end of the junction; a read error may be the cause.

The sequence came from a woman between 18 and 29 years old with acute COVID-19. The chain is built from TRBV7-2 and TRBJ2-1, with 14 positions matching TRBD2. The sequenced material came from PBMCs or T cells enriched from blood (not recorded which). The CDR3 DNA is TGTGCCAGCAGCTTAGCCGGGACTAGCGGGAGACCACAAAACATCTTC. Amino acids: CASSLAGTSGRPQNIF.